This T cell receptor (beta chain) was retrieved from a study of post-analysis software for immune sequencing data. Points from the study as a whole: In multiple sclerosis, normalized Chao1 diversity was significantly below that of controls. Five or six TRBV segments were significantly more frequent in patients than in controls. TRBV5-6, TRBV5-1 and TRBV20-1 were among these segments. Analysis by F measure revealed that same-batch samples clustered strongly together.

Worth noting for this clonotype: The antigen remains undetermined.

Prepared libraries of TCR beta cDNA carried unique molecular identifiers. Roughly 510,000 cDNA molecules were recovered from an input of about 0.95 to 11 million T cells. TCRdb reanalysed the PCR reads using MiXCR and keeps one entry per CDR3 protein. The sample has 430,000 or so distinct CDR3 sequences; roughly 38% are singletons. V was shortened by 4 bases and J by 5 bases, with 9 bases between the two germline ends. This CDR3 is 13 amino acids long. Germline CDR1 SGHDT, CDR2 YYEEEE. V and J are TRBV5-6 and TRBJ2-2; D not resolved. Sequenced: blood. This TCR was recovered from a girl between 2 and 10 years old with multiple sclerosis. The CDR3 DNA follows: TGTGCCAGCAGCCACCAAGATACCGGGGAGCTGTTTTTT. Translated: CASSHQDTGELFF.